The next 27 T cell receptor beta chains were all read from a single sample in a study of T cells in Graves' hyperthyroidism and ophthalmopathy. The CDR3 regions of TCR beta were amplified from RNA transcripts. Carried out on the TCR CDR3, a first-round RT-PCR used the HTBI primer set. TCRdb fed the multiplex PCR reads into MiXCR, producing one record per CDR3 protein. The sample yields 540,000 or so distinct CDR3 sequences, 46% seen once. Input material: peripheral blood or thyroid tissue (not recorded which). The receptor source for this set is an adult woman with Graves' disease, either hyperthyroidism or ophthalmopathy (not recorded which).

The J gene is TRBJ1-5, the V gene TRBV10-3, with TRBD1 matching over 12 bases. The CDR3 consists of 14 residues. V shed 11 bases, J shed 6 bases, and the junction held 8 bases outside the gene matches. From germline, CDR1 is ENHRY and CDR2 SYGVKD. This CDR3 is CAVSGTGGTQPQHF. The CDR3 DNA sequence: TGTGCCGTATCCGGGACAGGGGGCACTCAGCCCCAGCATTTT.

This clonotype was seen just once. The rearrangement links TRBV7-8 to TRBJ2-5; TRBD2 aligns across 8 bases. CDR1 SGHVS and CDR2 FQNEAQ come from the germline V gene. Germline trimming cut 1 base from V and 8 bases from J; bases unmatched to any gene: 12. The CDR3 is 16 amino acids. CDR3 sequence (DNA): TGTGCCAGCAGCTTAGTGGGGGGCACGCGGGGGGATACCCAGTACTTC. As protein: CASSLVGGTRGDTQYF.

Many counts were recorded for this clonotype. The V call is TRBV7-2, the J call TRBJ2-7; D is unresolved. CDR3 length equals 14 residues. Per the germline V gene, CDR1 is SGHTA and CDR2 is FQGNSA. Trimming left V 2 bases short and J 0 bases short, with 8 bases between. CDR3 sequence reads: CASSLSSDSYEQYF. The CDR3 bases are TGTGCCAGCAGCTTATCTTCAGACTCCTACGAGCAGTACTTC.

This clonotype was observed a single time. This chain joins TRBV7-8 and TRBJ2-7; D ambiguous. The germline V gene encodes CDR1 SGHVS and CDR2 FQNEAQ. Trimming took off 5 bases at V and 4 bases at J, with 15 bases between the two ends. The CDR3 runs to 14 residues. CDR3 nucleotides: TGTGCCAGCAGCCGTAGTGCCCTCGTTTACGAGCAGTACTTC. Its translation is CASSRSALVYEQYF.

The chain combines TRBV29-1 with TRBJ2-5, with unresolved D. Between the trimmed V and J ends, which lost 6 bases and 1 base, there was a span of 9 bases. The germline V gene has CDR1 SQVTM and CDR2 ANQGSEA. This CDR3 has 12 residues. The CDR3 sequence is CSVYVGQETQYF. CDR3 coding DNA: TGCAGCGTGTACGTGGGCCAAGAGACCCAGTACTTC.

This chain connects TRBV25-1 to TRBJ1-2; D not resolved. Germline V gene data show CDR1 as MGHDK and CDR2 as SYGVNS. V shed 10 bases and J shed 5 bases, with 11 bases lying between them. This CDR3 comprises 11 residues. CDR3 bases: TGTGCCACCGGGCGAGATTATGGCTACACCTTC. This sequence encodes CATGRDYGYTF.

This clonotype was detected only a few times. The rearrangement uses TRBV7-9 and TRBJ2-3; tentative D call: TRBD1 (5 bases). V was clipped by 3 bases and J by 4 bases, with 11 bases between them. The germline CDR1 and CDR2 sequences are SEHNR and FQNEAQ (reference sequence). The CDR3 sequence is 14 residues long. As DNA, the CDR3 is TGTGCCAGCAGCTTCCTTGAGACAGCAGATACGCAGTATTTT. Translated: CASSFLETADTQYF.

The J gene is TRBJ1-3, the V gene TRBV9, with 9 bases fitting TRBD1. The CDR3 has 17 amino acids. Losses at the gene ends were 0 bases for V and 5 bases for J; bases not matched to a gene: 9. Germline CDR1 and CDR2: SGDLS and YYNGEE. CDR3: CASSVGVSGTGRNTIYF. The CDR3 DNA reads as TGTGCCAGCAGCGTAGGAGTGTCAGGGACAGGGAGAAACACCATATATTTT.

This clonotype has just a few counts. The CDR3 sequence is CASSLWGGPTEAFF. The DNA for the CDR3 is TGTGCCAGCAGTCTCTGGGGGGGCCCTACTGAAGCTTTCTTT. V and J are TRBV6-1 and TRBJ1-1; possible D gene TRBD1, 6 bases. In germline, CDR1 is MNHNS, CDR2 SASEGT. Trimming pared 5 bases from V and 5 bases from J, leaving 15 bases between. The CDR3 contains 14 residues.

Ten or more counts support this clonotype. CDR3 amino acids: CASTELSSGANVLTF. The CDR3 DNA follows: TGCGCCAGTACAGAACTAAGCTCTGGGGCCAACGTCCTGACTTTC. This chain uses TRBV5-1 with TRBJ2-6; D remains ambiguous. Germline CDR1 and CDR2: SGHRS and YFSETQ. This CDR3 spans 15 amino acids. V was pared by 8 bases and J by 0 bases, with 12 bases between.

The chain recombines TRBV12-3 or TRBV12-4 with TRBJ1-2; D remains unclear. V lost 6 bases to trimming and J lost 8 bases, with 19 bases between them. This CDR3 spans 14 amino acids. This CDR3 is CASRSRLAGGGYTF. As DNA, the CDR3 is TGTGCCAGCAGATCCAGACTAGCGGGAGGCGGCTACACCTTC.

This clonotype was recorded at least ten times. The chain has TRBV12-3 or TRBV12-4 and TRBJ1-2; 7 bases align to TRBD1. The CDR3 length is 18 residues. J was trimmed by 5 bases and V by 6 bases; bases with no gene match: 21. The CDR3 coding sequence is TGTGCCAGCAGAACTCTTCCGGGACAGACCAACGTAGGGTATGGCTACACCTTC. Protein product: CASRTLPGQTNVGYGYTF.

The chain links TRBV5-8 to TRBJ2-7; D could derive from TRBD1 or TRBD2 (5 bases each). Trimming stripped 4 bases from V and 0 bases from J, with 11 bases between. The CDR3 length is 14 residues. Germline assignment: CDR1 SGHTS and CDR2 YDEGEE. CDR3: CASSRGPNSYEQYF. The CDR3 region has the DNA TGTGCCAGCAGCCGGGGACCTAACTCCTACGAGCAGTACTTC.

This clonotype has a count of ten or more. CDR3 sequence: CASTNHGDGRGEQYF. As DNA, the CDR3 is TGTGCCAGTACCAATCATGGGGATGGACGTGGCGAGCAGTACTTC. The V call is TRBV19, the J call TRBJ2-7; D unclear. The CDR3 sequence is 15 residues long. Germline loops: CDR1 LNHDA, CDR2 SQIVND (reference sequence). Trimming pared 7 bases from V and 6 bases from J, leaving 22 bases between.

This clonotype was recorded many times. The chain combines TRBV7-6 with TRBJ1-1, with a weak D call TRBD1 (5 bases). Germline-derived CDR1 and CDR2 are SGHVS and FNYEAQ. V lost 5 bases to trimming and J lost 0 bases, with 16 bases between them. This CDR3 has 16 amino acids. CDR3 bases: TGTGCCAGCAGCCCGGAGGTCGAGGGGTTGAACACTGAAGCTTTCTTT. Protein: CASSPEVEGLNTEAFF. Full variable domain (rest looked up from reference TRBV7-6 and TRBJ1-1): GAGVSQSPRYKVTKRGQDVALRCDPISGHVSLYWYRQALGQGPEFLTYFNYEAQQDKSGLPNDRFSAERPEGSISTLTIQRTEQRDSAMYRCASSPEVEGLNTEAFFGQGTRLTVV.

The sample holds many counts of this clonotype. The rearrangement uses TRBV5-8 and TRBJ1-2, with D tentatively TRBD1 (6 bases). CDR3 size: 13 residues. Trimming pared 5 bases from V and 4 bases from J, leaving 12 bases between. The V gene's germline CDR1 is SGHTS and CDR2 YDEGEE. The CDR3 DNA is TGTGCCAGCAGGAGGGGAGGGGGCTATGGCTACACCTTC. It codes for CASRRGGGYGYTF.

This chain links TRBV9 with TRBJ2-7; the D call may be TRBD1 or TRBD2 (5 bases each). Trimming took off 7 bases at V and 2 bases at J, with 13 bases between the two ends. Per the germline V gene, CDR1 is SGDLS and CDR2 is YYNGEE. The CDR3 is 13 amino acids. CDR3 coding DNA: TGTGCCAGCGGGGACGCAGGTACCTACGAGCAGTACTTC. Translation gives CASGDAGTYEQYF.

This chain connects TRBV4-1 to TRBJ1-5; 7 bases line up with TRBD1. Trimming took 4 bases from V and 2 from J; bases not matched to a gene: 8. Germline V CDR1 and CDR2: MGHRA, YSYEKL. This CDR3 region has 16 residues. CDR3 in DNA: TGCGCCAGCAGCCTGACGGACAGGAGAGGCAATCAGCCCCAGCATTTT. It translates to CASSLTDRRGNQPQHF.

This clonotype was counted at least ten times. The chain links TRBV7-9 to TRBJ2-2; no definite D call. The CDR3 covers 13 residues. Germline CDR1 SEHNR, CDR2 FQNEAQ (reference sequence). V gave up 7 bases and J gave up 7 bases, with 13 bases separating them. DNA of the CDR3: TGTGCCAGCACCGTTACAGAGGACGGGGAGCTGTTTTTT. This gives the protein CASTVTEDGELFF.

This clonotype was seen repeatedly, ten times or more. CDR3 nucleotide sequence: TGTGCCAGCAGCGCAGGGTTTAGGCAGCCCCAGCATTTT. It translates to CASSAGFRQPQHF. J is TRBJ1-5 and V is TRBV6-1, with a weak D call TRBD1 (5 bases). The CDR3 runs to 13 residues. The germline V gene encodes CDR1 MNHNS and CDR2 SASEGT. The V end lost 6 bases, the J end lost 7 bases, and 13 bases lay between the germline ends.

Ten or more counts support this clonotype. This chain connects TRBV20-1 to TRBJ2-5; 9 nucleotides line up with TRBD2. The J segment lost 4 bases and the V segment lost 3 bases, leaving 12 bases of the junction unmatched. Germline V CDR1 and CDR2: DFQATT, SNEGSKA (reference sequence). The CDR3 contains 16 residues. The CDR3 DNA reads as TGCAGTGCTAGCAATTCCCTCCGCGGGGGGGTAGAGACCCAGTACTTC. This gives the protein CSASNSLRGGVETQYF.

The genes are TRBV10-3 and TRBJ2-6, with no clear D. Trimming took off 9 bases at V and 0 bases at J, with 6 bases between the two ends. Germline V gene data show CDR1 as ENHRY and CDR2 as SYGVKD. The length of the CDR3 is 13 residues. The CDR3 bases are TGTGCCATTACCCACTCTGGGGCCAACGTCCTGACTTTC. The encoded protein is CAITHSGANVLTF.

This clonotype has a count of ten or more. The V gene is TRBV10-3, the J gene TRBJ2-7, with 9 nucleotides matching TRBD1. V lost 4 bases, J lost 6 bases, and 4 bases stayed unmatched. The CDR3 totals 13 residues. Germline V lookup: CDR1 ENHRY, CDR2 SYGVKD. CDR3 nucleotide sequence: TGTGCCATCAGTGGGAGGACAGGGGCCGAGCAGTACTTC. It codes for CAISGRTGAEQYF.

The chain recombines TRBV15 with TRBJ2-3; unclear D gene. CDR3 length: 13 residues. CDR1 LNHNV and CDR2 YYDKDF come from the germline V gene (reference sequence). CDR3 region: CVASSFSGDTQYF. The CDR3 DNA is TGTGTCGCCAGCAGCTTCAGTGGAGATACGCAGTATTTT.

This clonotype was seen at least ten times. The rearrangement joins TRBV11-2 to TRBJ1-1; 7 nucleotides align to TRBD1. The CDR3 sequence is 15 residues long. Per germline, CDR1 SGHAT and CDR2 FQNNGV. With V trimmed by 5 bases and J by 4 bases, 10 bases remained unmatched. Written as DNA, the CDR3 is TGTGCCAGCAGCAAATGGACAGGCGATGGCACTGAAGCTTTCTTT. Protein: CASSKWTGDGTEAFF.

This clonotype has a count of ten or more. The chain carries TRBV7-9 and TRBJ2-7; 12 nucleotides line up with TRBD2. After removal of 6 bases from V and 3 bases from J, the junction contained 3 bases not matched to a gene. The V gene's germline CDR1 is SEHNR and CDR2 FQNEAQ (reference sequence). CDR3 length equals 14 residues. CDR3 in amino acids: CASRTSGSYYEQYF. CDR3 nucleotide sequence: TGTGCCAGCAGGACTAGCGGGAGCTACTACGAGCAGTACTTC.

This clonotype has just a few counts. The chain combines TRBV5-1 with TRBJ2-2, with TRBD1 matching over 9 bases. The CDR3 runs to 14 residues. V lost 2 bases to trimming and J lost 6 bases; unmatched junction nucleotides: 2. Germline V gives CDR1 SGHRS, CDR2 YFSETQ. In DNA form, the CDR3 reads TGCGCCAGCAGCTTCACAGGGGGCTCCGGGGAGCTGTTTTTT. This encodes CASSFTGGSGELFF.